This T cell receptor beta chain was retrieved from a study of human T cells and chemical hapten exposure. Study details: The scalp of each patient received a weekly diphenylcyclopropenone dose for the full roughly 25-week study.

This sample's time point: patch test 2, 6 weeks after DPC sensitization. This sample's treatment: therapeutic diphenylcyclopropenone sensitization with weekly scalp DPC. Ahead of applying each patch test, blood was sampled. Study-wide findings and caveats: Once DPC sensitization occurred, TCRs above 1 in 1000 frequency showed no change. Expanded TCRs formed significantly more large CDR3 similarity clusters than controls.

Germline-derived CDR1 and CDR2 are MNHNY and SVGAGI (reference sequence). The CDR3 spans 14 residues. V was cut by 2 bases and J by 6 bases, with 14 bases left in between. TCRdb reprocessed the RACE reads via MiXCR and lists one record per CDR3 protein. The sample includes roughly 140,000 distinct CDR3 sequences, approximately 10% of them seen just once. This clonotype appeared a few times. Its antigen is currently unknown. Sequenced material: whole blood, taken in connection with sensitization to the hapten diphenylcyclopropenone (DPC). The clonotype comes from a woman aged 50 to 60 with alopecia areata. Some clones in this sample may be carry-over from other donors' samples. The gene calls are TRBV6-6 and TRBJ2-7; D could derive from TRBD1 or TRBD2 (5 bases each). The CDR3: CASSYMGPLGEQYF. CDR3 nucleotide sequence: TGTGCCAGCAGTTACATGGGACCCTTGGGCGAGCAGTACTTC.